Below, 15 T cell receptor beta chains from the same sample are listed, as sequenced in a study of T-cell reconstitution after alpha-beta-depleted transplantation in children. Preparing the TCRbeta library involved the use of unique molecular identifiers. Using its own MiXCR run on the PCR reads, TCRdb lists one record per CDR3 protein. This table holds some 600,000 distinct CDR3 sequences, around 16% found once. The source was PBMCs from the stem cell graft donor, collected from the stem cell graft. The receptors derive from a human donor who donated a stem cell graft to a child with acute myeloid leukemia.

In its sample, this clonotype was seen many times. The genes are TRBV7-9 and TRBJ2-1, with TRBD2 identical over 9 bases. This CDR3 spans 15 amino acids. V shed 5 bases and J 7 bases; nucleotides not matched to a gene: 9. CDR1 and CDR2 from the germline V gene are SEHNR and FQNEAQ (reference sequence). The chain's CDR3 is CASSPGTSFTNEQFF. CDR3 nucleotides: TGTGCCAGCAGCCCCGGGACTAGCTTTACAAATGAGCAGTTCTTC.

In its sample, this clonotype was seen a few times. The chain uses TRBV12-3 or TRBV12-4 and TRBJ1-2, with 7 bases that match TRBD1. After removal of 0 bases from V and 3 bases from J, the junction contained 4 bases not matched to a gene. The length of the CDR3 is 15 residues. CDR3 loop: CASSLAGQRYYGYTF. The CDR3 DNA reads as TGTGCCAGCAGTTTAGCGGGACAGCGCTACTATGGCTACACCTTC.

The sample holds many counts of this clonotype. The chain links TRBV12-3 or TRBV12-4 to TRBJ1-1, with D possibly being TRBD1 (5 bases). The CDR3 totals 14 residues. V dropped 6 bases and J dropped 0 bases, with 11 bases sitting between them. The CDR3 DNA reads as TGTGCCAGCAGACCTACAGGAGTGAACACTGAAGCTTTCTTT. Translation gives CASRPTGVNTEAFF.

CDR3 loop: CASSSTGTGSNEQFF. Written as DNA, the CDR3 is TGTGCCAGCAGCTCGACCGGGACAGGATCTAATGAGCAGTTCTTC. This rearrangement joins TRBV5-5 to TRBJ2-1, with TRBD1 identical over 8 bases. J was trimmed by 7 bases and V by 3 bases; bases with no gene match: 9. The CDR3 covers 15 residues. CDR1 is SGHKS, CDR2 YYEKEE, per germline (reference sequence).

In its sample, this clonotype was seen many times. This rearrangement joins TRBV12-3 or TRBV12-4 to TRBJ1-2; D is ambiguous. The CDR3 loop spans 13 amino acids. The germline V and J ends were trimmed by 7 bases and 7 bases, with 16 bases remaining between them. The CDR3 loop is CASTLKERLGYTF. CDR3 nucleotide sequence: TGTGCCAGCACCCTAAAAGAAAGGCTTGGCTACACCTTC.

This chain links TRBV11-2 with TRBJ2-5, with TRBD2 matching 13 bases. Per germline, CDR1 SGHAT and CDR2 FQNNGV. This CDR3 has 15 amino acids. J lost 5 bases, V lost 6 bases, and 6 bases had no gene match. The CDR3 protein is CASSFTSGGAETQYF. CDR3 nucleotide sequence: TGTGCCAGCAGTTTTACTAGCGGGGGGGCGGAGACCCAGTACTTC.

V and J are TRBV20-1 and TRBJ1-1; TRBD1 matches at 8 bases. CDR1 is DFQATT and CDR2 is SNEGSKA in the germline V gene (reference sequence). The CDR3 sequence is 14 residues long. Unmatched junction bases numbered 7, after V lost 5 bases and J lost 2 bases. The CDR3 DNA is TGCAGTGCTGCCCGGGACAGGATAAACACTGAAGCTTTCTTT. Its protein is CSAARDRINTEAFF.

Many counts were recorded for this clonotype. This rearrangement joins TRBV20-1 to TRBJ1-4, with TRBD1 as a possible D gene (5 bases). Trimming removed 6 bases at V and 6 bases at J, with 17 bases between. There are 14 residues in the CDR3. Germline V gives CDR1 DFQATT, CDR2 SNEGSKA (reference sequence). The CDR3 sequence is CSAPKLDSDEKLFF. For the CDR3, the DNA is TGCAGTGCCCCGAAACTAGACAGTGATGAAAAACTGTTTTTT.

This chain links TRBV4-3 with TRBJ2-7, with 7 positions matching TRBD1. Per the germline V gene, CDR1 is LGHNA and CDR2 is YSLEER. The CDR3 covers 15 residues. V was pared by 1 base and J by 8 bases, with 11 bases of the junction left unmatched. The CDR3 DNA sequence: TGCGCCAGCAGCCAAGGCCGGACAGGAAAAGAGAAGCAGTACTTC. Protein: CASSQGRTGKEKQYF.

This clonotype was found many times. Here the CDR3 DNA reads TGTGCCAGCAGCATAACAGCTAACTATGGCTACACCTTC. Residues: CASSITANYGYTF. V gene TRBV7-9 combines with J gene TRBJ1-2; no clear D. Germline values: CDR1 SEHNR, CDR2 FQNEAQ (reference sequence). The CDR3 totals 13 residues. Trimming left V 5 bases short and J 0 bases short, with 7 bases between.

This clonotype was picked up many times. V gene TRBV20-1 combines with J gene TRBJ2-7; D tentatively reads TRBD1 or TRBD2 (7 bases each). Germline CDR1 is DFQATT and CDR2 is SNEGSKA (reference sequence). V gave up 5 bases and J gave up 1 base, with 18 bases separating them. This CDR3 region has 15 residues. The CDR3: CSAAFYRGGSYEQYF. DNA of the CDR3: TGCAGTGCTGCATTTTACAGGGGAGGGTCCTACGAGCAGTACTTC.

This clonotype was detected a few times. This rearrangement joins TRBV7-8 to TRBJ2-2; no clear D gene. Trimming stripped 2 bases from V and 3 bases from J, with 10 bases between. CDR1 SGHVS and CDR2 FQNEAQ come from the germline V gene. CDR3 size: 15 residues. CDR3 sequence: CASSLNAEYTGELFF. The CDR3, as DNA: TGTGCCAGCAGCTTAAATGCGGAGTACACCGGGGAGCTGTTTTTT. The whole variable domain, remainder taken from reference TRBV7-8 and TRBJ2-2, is GAGVSQSPRYKVAKRGQDVALRCDPISGHVSLFWYQQALGQGPEFLTYFQNEAQLDKSGLPSDRFFAERPEGSVSTLKIQRTQQEDSAVYLCASSLNAEYTGELFFGEGSRLTVL.

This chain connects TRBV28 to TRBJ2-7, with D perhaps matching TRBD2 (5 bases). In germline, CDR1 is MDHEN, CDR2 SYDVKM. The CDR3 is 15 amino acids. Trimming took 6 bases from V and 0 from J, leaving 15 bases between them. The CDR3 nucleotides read TGTGCCAGCAGACCAGAGGGCCTAAGCTCCTACGAGCAGTACGTC. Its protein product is CASRPEGLSSYEQYV.

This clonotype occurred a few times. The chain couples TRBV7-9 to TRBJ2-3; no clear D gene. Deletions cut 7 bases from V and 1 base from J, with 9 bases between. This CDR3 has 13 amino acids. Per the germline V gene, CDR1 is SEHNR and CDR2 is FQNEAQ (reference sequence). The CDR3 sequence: CASNRDRTDTQYF. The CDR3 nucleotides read TGTGCCAGCAATAGGGATCGCACAGATACGCAGTATTTT.

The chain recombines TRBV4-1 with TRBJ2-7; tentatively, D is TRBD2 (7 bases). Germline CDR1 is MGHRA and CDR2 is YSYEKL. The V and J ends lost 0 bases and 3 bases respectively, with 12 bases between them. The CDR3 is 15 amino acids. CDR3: CASSQEKGGRYEQYV. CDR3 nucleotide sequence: TGCGCCAGCAGCCAAGAAAAGGGGGGGCGCTACGAGCAGTACGTC.